This entry concerns a single T cell receptor (beta chain). Per the original data handling: Researchers report that nucleated cell counts were estimated from reference gene primer amplification. The table came from immunoSEQ multiplex PCR; TCRdb's copy has only in-frame clones and leaves some out. V, J and clone size reflect that table, while D and trimming were determined from the DNA. The table has about 280,000 clones, 70% to 90% seen once. This entry belongs to a study of blood T cell repertoires in COVID-19. Overall study context: The samples span acute and convalescent COVID-19 from the United States, Italy and Spain. Sources were T cells, B-cell-depleted T cells, or PBMCs; the material itself was cDNA or gDNA.

The V and J ends lost 6 bases and 5 bases respectively, with 10 bases between them. The CDR3 contains 12 residues. Germline CDR1 and CDR2: MDHEN and SYDVKM. The TCR sequence derives from a woman aged 25 to 39 with active or convalescent COVID-19. The chain uses TRBV28 and TRBJ2-5; D perhaps matches TRBD1 (5 bases). Sequenced material: peripheral blood. DNA for the CDR3: TGTGCCAGCAGCTACAAGGGGGAGACCCAGTACTTC. Translation: CASSYKGETQYF.